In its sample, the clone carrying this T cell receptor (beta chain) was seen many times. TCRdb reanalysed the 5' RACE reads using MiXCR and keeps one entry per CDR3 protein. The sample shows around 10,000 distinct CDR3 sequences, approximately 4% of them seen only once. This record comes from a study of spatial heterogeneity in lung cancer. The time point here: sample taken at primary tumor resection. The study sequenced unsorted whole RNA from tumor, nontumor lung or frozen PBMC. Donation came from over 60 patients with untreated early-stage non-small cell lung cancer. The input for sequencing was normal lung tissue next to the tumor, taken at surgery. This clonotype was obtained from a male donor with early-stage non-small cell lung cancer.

Here the CDR3 reads CASSLGIGNREQYF. CDR3 nucleotide sequence: TGTGCCAGCAGTTTAGGTATAGGAAATCGCGAGCAGTACTTC. This chain joins TRBV12-3 or TRBV12-4 and TRBJ2-7, with D unclear. Trimming took 1 base from V and 6 from J, leaving 13 bases between them. This CDR3 comprises 14 residues.